Sequencing of this T cell receptor beta chain was carried out in a study of T cell responses to AZD1222 COVID-19 vaccine. Trimming left V 4 bases short and J 7 bases short, with 17 bases between. CDR1 and CDR2 from the germline V gene are SGHVS and FNYEAQ. The CDR3 length is 15 residues. In the case of this clone: No antigen is known for it.

Measured with immunoSEQ multiplex PCR; TCRdb has only the in-frame clones, and not every one. The sample records 140,000 to 150,000 clones, about 81% being singletons. Study results and limitations: Vaccination with two AZD1222 doses was followed by a rise in Spike-specific TCR breadth and depth. Most donors were white British and more were female, and clonal diversity was possibly underestimated.

The rearrangement links TRBV7-6 to TRBJ2-1, with a tentative D call TRBD2 (6 bases). Specimen: peripheral blood, collected on day 0 of MenACWY control vaccination. The source of this sequence is an adult in good health. The CDR3 bases are TGTGCCAGCAGCTCAATGAATTCAGGGAGGAATGAGCAGTTCTTC. It translates to CASSSMNSGRNEQFF.